This TCR beta chain came from a study of cytomegalovirus exposure and HLA in healthy donors. Across the study: As an earlier analysis found, about 179 million T cells yielded 95 million to 130 million unique TCR beta sequences. General observations from the study: For most TCR sequences rarity was the rule, although some public TCRs occurred in many donors. As confirmed in vitro, a few CMV-associated chains were specific for CMV antigens. Among TCR beta chains, those listed as cytomegalovirus-associated numbered about 160.

The CDR3 has 15 amino acids. Trimming removed 5 bases from V and 3 bases from J, with 17 bases in between. Germline CDR1 SGHRS, CDR2 YFSETQ. The PCR had 60 Vbeta and 13 Jbeta primers. Produced via immunoSEQ multiplex PCR; TCRdb's table is partial and in-frame only. The sample holds tens of thousands of clones, about two thirds seen once. Remarks on this clone: What it binds is not known.

The V call is TRBV5-1, the J call TRBJ2-5, with a tentative D call TRBD2 (6 bases). The receptor comes from a woman between 40 and 50 years old in good health and CMV-seropositive. Material for sequencing was PBMCs. CDR3 protein: CASRLMGRDEETQYF. For the CDR3, the DNA is TGCGCCAGCAGACTAATGGGGCGGGACGAAGAGACCCAGTACTTC.